The entry below describes one T cell receptor (beta chain). Antigen specificity is unknown. Trimming cost V 0 bases and J 0 bases, with 12 bases left between them. Germline assignment: CDR1 DFQATT and CDR2 SNEGSKA (reference sequence). The CDR3 is 15 residues long. These data come from a study of blood T cells in healthy people across ages. The second PCR ran about 6 to 11 cycles with a sample-barcoded 5' primer and J-beta primers. TCRdb ran MiXCR on the 5' RACE reads and lists one entry per CDR3 protein. The table lists 700,000 to 800,000 distinct CDR3 sequences, about 40% of them singletons, with approximately 22% in the top ten. The study, taken as a whole, reports: Versus aged donors, long-lived donors had higher diversity and more naive CD4+ cells. The unsorted PBMCs prevented any conclusive comparison of naive versus antigen-experienced cells.

Sequenced material: blood. V and J are TRBV20-1 and TRBJ2-7; D might be TRBD1 (5 bases). This clonotype was sampled from a woman between 55 and 75 years old in good health. The CDR3 region has the DNA TGCAGTGCTAGAGATTGGAGACAGAACTCCTACGAGCAGTACTTC. It yields the protein CSARDWRQNSYEQYF.